These T cell receptor beta chains were read from a single sample in a study of T cells after yellow fever vaccination. TCRdb recomputed calls from the 5' RACE reads with MiXCR, one row per CDR3 protein. Altogether a few hundred thousand distinct CDR3 sequences are present, roughly 4% being singletons, with the ten largest covering 20% to 30%. Sequenced here: PBMCs, sampled on the day of the yellow fever booster vaccination. The receptors were gathered from a man aged 18-30 years who received the YFV17D yellow fever vaccine. Each CDR3 is given with its conserved first and last residue. D genes are given only for firm matches. Where a row states a size, it is once, few, many or the class of an expanded clone; other rows omit it.

CDR3,DNA,size,J,D,V,length
CASSQFGNGELFF,TGTGCCAGCAGCCAATTTGGAAACGGGGAGCTGTTTTTT,few,TRBJ2-2,NA,TRBV16,13
CASSQGLNTEAFF,TGTGCCAGTTCACAGGGCTTGAACACTGAAGCTTTCTTT,many,TRBJ1-1,NA,TRBV19,13
CASSWGAGANSPLHF,TGCGCCAGCAGCTGGGGGGCAGGGGCCAATTCACCCCTCCACTTT,NA,TRBJ1-6,NA,TRBV5-1,15
CASSLVIGSGGETQYF,TGTGCCAGCAGCTTGGTGATCGGCAGCGGGGGAGAGACCCAGTACTTC,NA,TRBJ2-5,TRBD2,TRBV7-2,16
CASLGGNTGELFF,TGTGCCAGCTTGGGCGGCAACACCGGGGAGCTGTTTTTT,NA,TRBJ2-2,NA,TRBV28,13
CSARDRMRAYEQYF,TGCAGTGCTAGAGATCGGATGAGGGCCTACGAGCAGTACTTC,many,TRBJ2-7,NA,TRBV20-1,14
CSARGGTVHQPQHF,TGCAGTGCTAGAGGGGGGACAGTCCATCAGCCCCAGCATTTT,few,TRBJ1-5,TRBD1,TRBV20-1,14
CASSLDQGSYGYTF,TGTGCCAGCAGCTTAGATCAGGGGAGCTATGGCTACACCTTC,many,TRBJ1-2,NA,TRBV11-2,14
CASSSDFYTDTQYF,TGTGCCAGCAGCTCGGACTTCTACACAGATACGCAGTATTTT,many,TRBJ2-3,NA,TRBV7-2,14
CASSFETLETQYF,TGTGCCAGCAGTTTCGAGACTTTAGAGACCCAGTACTTC,NA,TRBJ2-5,NA,TRBV12-3/TRBV12-4,13
CASSFGAEADTQYF,TGCGCCAGCAGCTTCGGGGCCGAGGCGGATACGCAGTATTTT,many,TRBJ2-3,NA,TRBV5-1,14
CASTLGHLNEKLFF,TGTGCCAGCACCTTGGGGCACCTTAATGAAAAACTGTTTTTT,many,TRBJ1-4,NA,TRBV12-3/TRBV12-4,14
CATSRDPSNNEQFF,TGTGCCACCAGCAGAGATCCGAGCAACAATGAGCAGTTCTTC,NA,TRBJ2-1,NA,TRBV15,14
CAISDRLTRGLQETQYF,TGTGCCATCAGTGATCGGTTAACCCGGGGACTACAAGAGACCCAGTACTTC,NA,TRBJ2-5,TRBD2,TRBV10-3,17
CACRGTSGGITDTQYF,TGTGCCTGCAGAGGGACTAGCGGGGGAATCACAGATACGCAGTATTTT,NA,TRBJ2-3,TRBD2,TRBV7-9,16
CASSENGGGNEQYF,TGCGCCAGCAGTGAAAACGGGGGTGGCAACGAGCAGTACTTC,NA,TRBJ2-7,NA,TRBV10-2,14
CASSSSGGPGETQYF,TGCGCCAGCAGCTCCTCGGGGGGGCCGGGGGAGACCCAGTACTTC,few,TRBJ2-5,TRBD2,TRBV5-1,15
CASSTRGGRGQPQHF,TGTGCCAGCAGTACCCGGGGGGGGCGCGGTCAGCCCCAGCATTTT,many,TRBJ1-5,NA,TRBV6-5,15
CASSLVGDNQETQYF,TGCGCCAGCAGCTTGGTCGGGGACAACCAAGAGACCCAGTACTTC,many,TRBJ2-5,NA,TRBV5-1,15
CASSFGQEEETQYF,TGTGCCAGCAGTTTCGGACAGGAAGAAGAGACCCAGTACTTC,many,TRBJ2-5,TRBD1,TRBV6-5,14
CASSLVRSGANVLTF,TGTGCCAGCAGCTTAGTAAGGTCTGGGGCCAACGTCCTGACTTTC,few,TRBJ2-6,NA,TRBV7-3,15
CATVLASDTQYF,TGTGCCACCGTACTAGCATCAGATACGCAGTATTTT,many,TRBJ2-3,NA,TRBV5-5,12
CASSSRRAGGPVDEQFF,TGTGCCAGCAGCTCGAGACGTGCGGGGGGGCCCGTTGATGAGCAGTTCTTC,NA,TRBJ2-1,TRBD2,TRBV14,17
CASSHGRTNTEAFF,TGCGCCAGCAGCCATGGAAGGACGAACACTGAAGCTTTCTTT,NA,TRBJ1-1,NA,TRBV4-1,14
CASSLQGAPETQYF,TGTGCCAGCAGCTTACAGGGGGCGCCTGAGACCCAGTACTTC,many,TRBJ2-5,TRBD1,TRBV6-5,14
CASSQQAQETQYF,TGTGCCAGCAGCCAACAAGCCCAAGAGACCCAGTACTTC,NA,TRBJ2-5,NA,TRBV4-2,13
CSVEEGAAFF,TGCAGCGTTGAAGAGGGAGCAGCTTTCTTT,few,TRBJ1-1,NA,TRBV29-1,10
CASSDGLGTEAFF,TGTGCCAGCAGCGACGGACTAGGCACTGAAGCTTTCTTT,many,TRBJ1-1,NA,TRBV9,13
CASSPARDYTDTQYF,TGTGCCAGCAGCCCCGCCCGGGATTACACAGATACGCAGTATTTT,few,TRBJ2-3,NA,TRBV12-3/TRBV12-4,15
CASSLDRYQPQHF,TGTGCCAGCAGCTTAGACCGATATCAGCCCCAGCATTTT,many,TRBJ1-5,NA,TRBV7-8,13
CASSQGGQGPLEQFF,TGTGCCAGCAGCCAAGGCGGGCAAGGGCCTCTTGAGCAGTTCTTC,NA,TRBJ2-1,NA,TRBV4-2,15
CASSLGTGATTYGYTF,TGCGCCAGCAGCTTGGGGACAGGCGCGACTACCTATGGCTACACCTTC,NA,TRBJ1-2,TRBD1,TRBV5-1,16
CASSAGGTPRETQYF,TGTGCCAGCAGCGCAGGCGGGACTCCCCGTGAGACCCAGTACTTC,NA,TRBJ2-5,NA,TRBV9,15
CASSLVRLAGPYTGELFF,TGTGCCAGCAGCTTAGTTAGACTAGCGGGGCCATACACCGGGGAGCTGTTTTTT,NA,TRBJ2-2,TRBD2,TRBV11-2,18